A selection of T cell receptor beta chains follows, all from one sample in a study of cytomegalovirus exposure and HLA in healthy donors. Some clones are missing from TCRdb's copy, which holds only in-frame ones; the method was immunoSEQ multiplex PCR. The repertoire consists of just under 80,000 clones, with around 79% occurring once and the leading ten covering approximately 4.6%. The sample consisted of PBMCs. The receptors come from a man between 35 and 55 years old in good health and CMV-seronegative. Both conserved end residues are part of each CDR3. A D gene is named only where the DNA matches it firmly. Size values are once, few and many counts, or a class for expanded clones, and some rows have none.

D gene,V gene,J gene,clone size,CDR3 DNA,CDR3 protein
NA,TRBV18,TRBJ2-7,NA,TGTGCCAGCTCACCCTATCGATCCCGAGGCGCCTACGAGCAGTACTTC,CASSPYRSRGAYEQYF
TRBD2,TRBV7-3,TRBJ2-1,NA,TGTGCCAGCAGCCGGGGACTAGCGTCCCATGAGCAGTTCTTC,CASSRGLASHEQFF
TRBD1,TRBV5-6,TRBJ2-5,NA,TGTGCCAGCAGCCCCTGGACAGGCCAAGAGACCCAGTACTTC,CASSPWTGQETQYF
NA,TRBV28,TRBJ2-7,NA,TGTGCCAGCAGCCCCACGTGGGCGGGGGCCGAGCAGTACTTC,CASSPTWAGAEQYF
NA,TRBV4-3,TRBJ1-2,few,TGCGCCAGCAGCCAAGTCGGGGAGGGGGGCTACACCTTC,CASSQVGEGGYTF
NA,TRBV6-1,TRBJ2-2,NA,TGTGCCAGCAGTGAGTGGCCAGTTAACACCGGGGAGCTGTTTTTT,CASSEWPVNTGELFF
NA,TRBV4-2,TRBJ1-2,NA,TGTGCCAGCAGCCAAGAAAGGGGGTCTTTCTATGGCTACACCTTC,CASSQERGSFYGYTF
TRBD1,TRBV28,TRBJ1-2,NA,TGTGCCAGCAGGGGACAGGGAAACTATGGCTACACCTTC,CASRGQGNYGYTF
TRBD1,TRBV5-6,TRBJ1-1,NA,TGTGCCAGCAGCTCCCGGAACAGGGGGCCCACTGAAGCTTTCTTT,CASSSRNRGPTEAFF
NA,TRBV6-1,TRBJ2-7,NA,TGTGCCAGCAGGGCTTGGGCAGACTCCTACGAGCAGTACTTC,CASRAWADSYEQYF
TRBD1,TRBV19,TRBJ1-2,NA,TGTGCCATCAGCTCGACAGGGTCGAACTATGGCTACACCTTC,CAISSTGSNYGYTF
TRBD1,TRBV5-1,TRBJ2-7,NA,TGCGCCAGCAGCTCCACCGGGACAGGATACGAGCAGTACTTC,CASSSTGTGYEQYF
TRBD2,TRBV9,TRBJ2-3,NA,TGTGCCAGCAGCGTAGATAGCGGGAGAACCGAGTCCGATACGCAGTATTTT,CASSVDSGRTESDTQYF
NA,TRBV5-1,TRBJ2-7,once,TGCGCCAGCAGCTTGGGATTAGTTTCGCCGAGCGAGCAGTACTTC,CASSLGLVSPSEQYF
TRBD2,TRBV4-3,TRBJ2-7,NA,TGCGCCAGCAGCCAAGAGGCTAGCGGGAACTACGAGCAGTACTTC,CASSQEASGNYEQYF
TRBD2,TRBV27,TRBJ2-1,NA,TGTGCCAGCAGCCTAGCGGGAGGCTCCTACAATGAGCAGTTCTTC,CASSLAGGSYNEQFF
NA,TRBV28,TRBJ2-6,few,TGTGCCAGCAGTTTACCGGGACTCTCTGGGGCCAACGTCCTGACTTTC,CASSLPGLSGANVLTF
TRBD1,TRBV9,TRBJ2-3,few,TGTGCCAGCAGCGTAGCCGCCGGGGACAGGGACAAAGATACGCAGTATTTT,CASSVAAGDRDKDTQYF
NA,TRBV27,TRBJ2-2,NA,TGTGCCAGCGCTATCTCTCCCCCGGGCACCGGGGAGCTGTTTTTT,CASAISPPGTGELFF
NA,TRBV6-1,TRBJ1-1,NA,TGTGCCAGCAGTGAATTAGCTTCAGGGGCCACTGAAGCTTTCTTT,CASSELASGATEAFF
NA,TRBV4-1,TRBJ2-7,NA,TGCGCCAGCAGCCAATGGCTAGTAAAGGGGGATTCAATGGCGCAGTACTTC,CASSQWLVKGDSMAQYF
TRBD1,TRBV19,TRBJ1-5,few,TGTGCCAGTAGACCGACAGGGACTCAGCCCCAGCATTTT,CASRPTGTQPQHF
TRBD2,TRBV9,TRBJ2-3,NA,TGTGCCAGCAGCGCAGTAGCGGGAGGGTACACAGATACGCAGTATTTT,CASSAVAGGYTDTQYF
TRBD1,TRBV6-1,TRBJ1-4,few,TGTGCCAGCAGGGAAGGGACAGCTGAAAAACTGTTTTTT,CASREGTAEKLFF
NA,TRBV18,TRBJ1-5,NA,TGTGCCAGCTCACTCCAAAATCAGCCCCAGCATTTT,CASSLQNQPQHF
TRBD1,TRBV7-9,TRBJ1-4,few,TGTGCCAGCCAGCTTTCCCAGGGGGCAAAACTGTTTTTT,CASQLSQGAKLFF